The sample holds a few counts of the clone carrying this T cell receptor beta chain. This sample was included in a study of cytomegalovirus exposure and HLA in healthy donors. The PCR ran on 60 Vbeta and 13 Jbeta primers. Methods used by the authors: Counted up in a later analysis, unique TCR beta chains came to 60 million to 95 million, with around 9.9 million shared. Generated by immunoSEQ multiplex PCR, the TCRdb table keeps only in-frame clones and is missing some. D and trimming come from the DNA, and the V and J calls and clone size come from that table. The sample has about 76,000 clones, around 78% seen once; the top ten hold roughly 2.5%. V lost 10 bases to trimming and J lost 4 bases; unmatched junction nucleotides: 11. The CDR3 spans 15 residues. The V gene's germline CDR1 is MNHEY and CDR2 SVGAGI.

The J gene is TRBJ2-1, the V gene TRBV6-5; TRBD1 agrees at 9 bases. This sequence originates from a male donor in good health and CMV-seropositive. The material sequenced was PBMCs. The CDR3 sequence: CATKRSQGAYNEQFF. CDR3 DNA sequence: TGTGCCACCAAGAGGTCACAGGGGGCTTACAATGAGCAGTTCTTC.